This TCR beta chain derives from a study of Ad26.COV2.S vaccination and SARS-CoV-2 variants. The treatment: roughly 19 received Ad26.COV2.S at low or high dose, single or two shots; 5 received placebo; per-sample allocation not given. Collection of samples fell on day 63 after the first vaccine or placebo injection. Sequenced by immunoSEQ multiplex PCR; TCRdb stores in-frame clones only, minus some. Of a few hundred thousand clones listed, about 93% were seen once; the top ten hold about 12%. About this clone itself: Its specificity is not known.

V was trimmed by 6 bases and J by 12 bases, leaving 15 bases between them. The CDR3 totals 12 residues. Germline V gene data show CDR1 as SNHLY and CDR2 as FYNNEI. Notes on the study in general: Non-spike TCR breadth showed similarity between vaccine and placebo recipients. Researchers cautioned that TCR breadth and depth analyses may have underestimated total T cell responses.

The sample consisted of peripheral blood, taken in a trial of Ad26.COV2.S vaccine versus placebo. The V call is TRBV2, the J call TRBJ1-5; D is perhaps TRBD1 (5 bases). The TCR sequence derives from a person aged 18-65 years who received the Ad26.COV2.S COVID-19 vaccine or a placebo. DNA of the CDR3: TGTGCCAGCAGCCAAGGGCAGGGACGCCAGCATTTT. Amino acid sequence: CASSQGQGRQHF.